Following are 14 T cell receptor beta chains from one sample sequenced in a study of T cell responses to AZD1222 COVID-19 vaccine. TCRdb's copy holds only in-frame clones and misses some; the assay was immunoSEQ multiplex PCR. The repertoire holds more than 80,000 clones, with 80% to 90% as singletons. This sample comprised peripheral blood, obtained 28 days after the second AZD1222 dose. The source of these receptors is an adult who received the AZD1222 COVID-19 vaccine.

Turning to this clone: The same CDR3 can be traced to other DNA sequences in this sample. CDR3 in amino acids: CASSLDRLGTEAFF. The CDR3 DNA is TGCGCCAGCAGCTTGGACAGATTGGGGACTGAAGCTTTCTTT. The gene calls are TRBV5-1 and TRBJ1-1; D not resolved. CDR3 size: 14 residues. CDR1 is SGHRS, CDR2 YFSETQ, per germline. Trimming cost V 0 bases and J 5 bases, with 11 bases left between them.

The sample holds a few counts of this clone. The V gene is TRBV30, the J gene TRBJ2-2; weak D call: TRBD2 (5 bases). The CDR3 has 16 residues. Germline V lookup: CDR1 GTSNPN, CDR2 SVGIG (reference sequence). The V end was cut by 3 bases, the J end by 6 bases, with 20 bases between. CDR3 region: CAWSDYRRGYAGELFF. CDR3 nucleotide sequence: TGTGCCTGGAGCGACTATCGCCGGGGTTACGCCGGGGAGCTGTTTTTT. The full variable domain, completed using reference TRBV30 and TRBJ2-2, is SQTIHQWPATLVQPVGSPLSLECTVEGTSNPNLYWYRQAAGRGLQLLFYSVGIGQISSEVPQNLSASRPQDRQFILSSKKLLLSDSGFYLCAWSDYRRGYAGELFFGEGSRLTVL.

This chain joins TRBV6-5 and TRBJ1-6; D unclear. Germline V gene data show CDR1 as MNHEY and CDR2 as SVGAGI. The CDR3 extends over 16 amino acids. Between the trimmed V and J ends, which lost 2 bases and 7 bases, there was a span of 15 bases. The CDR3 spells CASSYQPGTGNSPLHF. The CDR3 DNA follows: TGTGCCAGCAGTTACCAGCCGGGAACGGGGAATTCACCCCTCCACTTT.

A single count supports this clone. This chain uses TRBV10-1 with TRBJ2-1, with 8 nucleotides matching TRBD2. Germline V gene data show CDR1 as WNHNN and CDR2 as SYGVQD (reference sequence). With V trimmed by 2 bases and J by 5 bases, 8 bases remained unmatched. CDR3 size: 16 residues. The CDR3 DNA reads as TGCGCCAGCAGTGAGAGCGGGAGCAAGTTCGACAATGAGCAGTTCTTC. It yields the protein CASSESGSKFDNEQFF.

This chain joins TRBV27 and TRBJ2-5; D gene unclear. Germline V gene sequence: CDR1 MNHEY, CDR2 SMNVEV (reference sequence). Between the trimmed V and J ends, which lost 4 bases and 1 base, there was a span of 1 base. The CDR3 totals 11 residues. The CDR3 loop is CASSSQETQYF. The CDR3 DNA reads TGTGCCAGCAGTTCCCAAGAGACCCAGTACTTC.

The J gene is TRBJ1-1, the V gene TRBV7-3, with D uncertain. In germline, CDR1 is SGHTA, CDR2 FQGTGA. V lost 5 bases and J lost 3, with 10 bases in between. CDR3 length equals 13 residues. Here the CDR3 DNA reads TGTGCCAGCAGCCCCCGGGCGGACACTGAAGCTTTCTTT. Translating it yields CASSPRADTEAFF.

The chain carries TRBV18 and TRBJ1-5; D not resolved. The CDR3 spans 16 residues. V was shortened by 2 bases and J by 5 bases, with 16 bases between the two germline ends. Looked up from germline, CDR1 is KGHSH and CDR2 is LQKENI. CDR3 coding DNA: TGTGCCAGCTCACCAGGGATGCCGACGGGAGATCAGCCCCAGCATTTT. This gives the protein CASSPGMPTGDQPQHF.

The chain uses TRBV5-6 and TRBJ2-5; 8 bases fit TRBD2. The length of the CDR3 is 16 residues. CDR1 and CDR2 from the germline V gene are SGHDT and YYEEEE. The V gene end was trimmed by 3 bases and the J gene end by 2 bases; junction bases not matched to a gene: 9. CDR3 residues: CASSSVGLGFQETQYF. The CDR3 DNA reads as TGTGCCAGCAGCTCTGTGGGACTAGGGTTTCAAGAGACCCAGTACTTC.

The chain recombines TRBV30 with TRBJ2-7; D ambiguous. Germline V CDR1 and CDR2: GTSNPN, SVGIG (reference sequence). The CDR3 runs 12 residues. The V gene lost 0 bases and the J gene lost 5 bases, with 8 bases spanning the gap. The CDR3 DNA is TGTGCCTGGAGTGTACGCAGGCACGAGCAGTACTTC. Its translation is CAWSVRRHEQYF.

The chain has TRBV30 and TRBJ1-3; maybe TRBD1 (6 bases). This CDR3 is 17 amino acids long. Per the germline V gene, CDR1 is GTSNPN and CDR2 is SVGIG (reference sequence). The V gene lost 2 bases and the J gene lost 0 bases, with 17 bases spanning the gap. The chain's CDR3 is CAWSRDKLTHSGNTIYF. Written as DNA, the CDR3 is TGTGCCTGGAGTAGGGACAAACTTACCCACTCTGGAAACACCATATATTTT.

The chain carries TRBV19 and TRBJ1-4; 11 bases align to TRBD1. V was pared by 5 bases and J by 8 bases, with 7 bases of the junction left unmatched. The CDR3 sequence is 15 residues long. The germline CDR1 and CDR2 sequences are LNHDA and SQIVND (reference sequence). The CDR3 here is CASSATGTGGEKLFF. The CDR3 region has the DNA TGTGCCAGTAGTGCCACCGGGACAGGGGGAGAAAAACTGTTTTTT.

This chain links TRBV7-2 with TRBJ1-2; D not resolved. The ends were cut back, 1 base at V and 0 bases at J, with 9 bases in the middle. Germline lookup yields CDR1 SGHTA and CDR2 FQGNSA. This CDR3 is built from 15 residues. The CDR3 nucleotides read TGTGCCAGCAGCTTAGTTCCGGAAACTAACTATGGCTACACCTTC. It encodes CASSLVPETNYGYTF.

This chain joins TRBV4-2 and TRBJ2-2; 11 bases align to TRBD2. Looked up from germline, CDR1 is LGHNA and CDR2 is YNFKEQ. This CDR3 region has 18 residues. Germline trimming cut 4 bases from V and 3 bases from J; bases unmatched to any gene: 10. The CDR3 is CASSRTHSGRADTGELFF. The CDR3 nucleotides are TGTGCCAGCAGCCGGACTCATAGCGGGAGGGCCGACACCGGGGAGCTGTTTTTT.

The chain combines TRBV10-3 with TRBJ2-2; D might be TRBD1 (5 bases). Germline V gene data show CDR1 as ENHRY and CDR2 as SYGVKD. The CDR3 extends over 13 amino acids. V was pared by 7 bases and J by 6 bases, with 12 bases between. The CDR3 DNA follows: TGTGCCATCAAGAGACAGCTTTCCGGGGAGCTGTTTTTT. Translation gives CAIKRQLSGELFF.